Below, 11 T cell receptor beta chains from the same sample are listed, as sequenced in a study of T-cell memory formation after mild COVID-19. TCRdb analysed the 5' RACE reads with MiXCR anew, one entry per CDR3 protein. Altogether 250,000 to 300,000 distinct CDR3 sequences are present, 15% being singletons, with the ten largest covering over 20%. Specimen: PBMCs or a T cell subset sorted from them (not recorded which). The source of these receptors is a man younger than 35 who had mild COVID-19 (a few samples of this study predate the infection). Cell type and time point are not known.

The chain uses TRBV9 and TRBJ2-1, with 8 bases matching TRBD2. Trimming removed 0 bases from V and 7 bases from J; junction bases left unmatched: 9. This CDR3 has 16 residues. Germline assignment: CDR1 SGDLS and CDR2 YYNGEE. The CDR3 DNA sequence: TGTGCCAGCAGCGTAGCTCAGACGGGGGGGAGGAATGAGCAGTTCTTC. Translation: CASSVAQTGGRNEQFF.

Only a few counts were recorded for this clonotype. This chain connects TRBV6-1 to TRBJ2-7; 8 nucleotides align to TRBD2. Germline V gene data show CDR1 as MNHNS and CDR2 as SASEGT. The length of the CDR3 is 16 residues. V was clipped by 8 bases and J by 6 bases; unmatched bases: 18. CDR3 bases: TGTGCCAGCCAGAGTGGCGGGGGGCAGCATATTGCCGAGCAGTACTTC. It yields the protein CASQSGGGQHIAEQYF.

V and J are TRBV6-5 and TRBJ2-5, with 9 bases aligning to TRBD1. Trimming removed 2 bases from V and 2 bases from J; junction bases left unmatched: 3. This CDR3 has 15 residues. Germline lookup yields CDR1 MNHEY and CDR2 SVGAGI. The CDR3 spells CASSYGDRVQETQYF. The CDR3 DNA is TGTGCCAGCAGTTACGGGGACAGGGTACAAGAGACCCAGTACTTC.

For the CDR3, the DNA is TGTGCCAGCCATAATCGACTCAGGGACAGGGGGAACACCGGGGAGCTGTTTTTT. Translated: CASHNRLRDRGNTGELFF. The chain uses TRBV7-9 and TRBJ2-2, with TRBD1 identical over 10 bases. CDR3 length equals 18 residues. The V gene's germline CDR1 is SEHNR and CDR2 FQNEAQ (reference sequence). With 8 bases clipped from V and 1 base from J, the junction kept 13 bases outside the gene matches.

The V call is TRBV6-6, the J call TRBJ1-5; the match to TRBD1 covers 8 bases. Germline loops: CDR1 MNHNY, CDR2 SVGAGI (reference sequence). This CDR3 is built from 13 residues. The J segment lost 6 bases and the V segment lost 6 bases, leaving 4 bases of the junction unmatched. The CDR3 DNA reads TGTGCCAGCAGCTCGACAGGGGTTCAGCCCCAGCATTTT. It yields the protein CASSSTGVQPQHF.

The CDR3 nucleotides read TGTGCCAGCAGCTTGTCGCCAGGGGTCTACGAGCAGTACTTC. Its translation is CASSLSPGVYEQYF. V usage is TRBV5-5 and J usage is TRBJ2-7; perhaps TRBD1 as D (6 bases). This CDR3 region has 14 residues. Trimming took off 1 base at V and 3 bases at J, with 11 bases between the two ends. In germline, CDR1 is SGHKS, CDR2 YYEKEE (reference sequence).

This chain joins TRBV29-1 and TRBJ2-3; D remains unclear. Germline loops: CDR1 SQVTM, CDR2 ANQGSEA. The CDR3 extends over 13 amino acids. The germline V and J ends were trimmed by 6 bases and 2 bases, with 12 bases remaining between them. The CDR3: CSVAMPLTDTQYF. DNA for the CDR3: TGCAGCGTCGCCATGCCGCTCACAGATACGCAGTATTTT.

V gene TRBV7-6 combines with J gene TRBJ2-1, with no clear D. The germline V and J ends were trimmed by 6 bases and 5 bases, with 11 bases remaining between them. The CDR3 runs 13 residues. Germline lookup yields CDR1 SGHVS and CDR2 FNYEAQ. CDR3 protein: CASSQRPNNEQFF. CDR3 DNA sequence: TGTGCCAGCAGTCAAAGACCGAACAATGAGCAGTTCTTC.

Here the CDR3 DNA reads TGCAGTGCTAGTCGGGCAGGCAGGAAAACCGGGGAGCTGTTTTTT. As protein: CSASRAGRKTGELFF. V usage is TRBV20-1 and J usage is TRBJ2-2; D gene uncertain. V was clipped by 3 bases and J by 5 bases, with 16 bases between them. CDR1 is DFQATT, CDR2 SNEGSKA, per germline (reference sequence). The CDR3 length is 15 residues.

Here the CDR3 reads CASSPQGFSYEQYF. The CDR3 nucleotides read TGTGCCAGCAGCCCACAGGGTTTCTCCTACGAGCAGTACTTC. The genes are TRBV11-2 and TRBJ2-7, with a possible D match to TRBD1 (6 bases). Germline lookup yields CDR1 SGHAT and CDR2 FQNNGV. The CDR3 covers 14 residues. V lost 5 bases to trimming and J lost 0 bases, with 11 bases between them.

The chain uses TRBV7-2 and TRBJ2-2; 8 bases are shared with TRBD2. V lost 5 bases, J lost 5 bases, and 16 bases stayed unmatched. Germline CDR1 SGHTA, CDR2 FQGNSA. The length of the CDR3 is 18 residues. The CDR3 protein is CASSPYPPGLDFTGELFF. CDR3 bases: TGTGCCAGCAGCCCGTACCCTCCGGGACTAGATTTTACCGGGGAGCTGTTTTTT.